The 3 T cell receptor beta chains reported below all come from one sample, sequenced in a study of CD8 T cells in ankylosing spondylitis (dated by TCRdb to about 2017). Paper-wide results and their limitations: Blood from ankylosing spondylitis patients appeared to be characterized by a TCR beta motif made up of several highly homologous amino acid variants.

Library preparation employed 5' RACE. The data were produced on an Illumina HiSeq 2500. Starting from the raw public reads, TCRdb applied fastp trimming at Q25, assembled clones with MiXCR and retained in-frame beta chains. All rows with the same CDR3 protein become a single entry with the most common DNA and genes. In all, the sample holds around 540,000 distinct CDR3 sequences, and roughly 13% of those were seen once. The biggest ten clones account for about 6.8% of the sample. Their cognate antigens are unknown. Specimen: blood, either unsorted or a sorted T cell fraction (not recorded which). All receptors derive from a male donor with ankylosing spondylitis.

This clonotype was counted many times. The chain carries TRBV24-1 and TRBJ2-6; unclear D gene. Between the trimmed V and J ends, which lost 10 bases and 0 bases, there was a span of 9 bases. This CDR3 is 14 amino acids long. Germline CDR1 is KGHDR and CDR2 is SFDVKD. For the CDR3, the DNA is TGTGCCACAGCGACGGCCTCTGGGGCCAACGTCCTGACTTTC. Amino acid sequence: CATATASGANVLTF.

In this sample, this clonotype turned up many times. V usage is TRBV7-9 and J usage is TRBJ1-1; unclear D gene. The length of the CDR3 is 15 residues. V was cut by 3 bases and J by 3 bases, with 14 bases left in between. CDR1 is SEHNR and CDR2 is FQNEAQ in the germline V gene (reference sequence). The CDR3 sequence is CASSFGSVRYTEAFF. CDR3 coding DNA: TGTGCCAGCAGCTTTGGCAGTGTGCGGTACACTGAAGCTTTCTTT.

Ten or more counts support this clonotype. The CDR3 reads CSAGGNEQFF. The CDR3 DNA reads as TGCAGTGCTGGTGGTAATGAGCAGTTCTTC. The V gene is TRBV29-1, the J gene TRBJ2-1; D gene uncertain. Germline V gene sequence: CDR1 SQVTM, CDR2 ANQGSEA. The CDR3 consists of 10 residues.